The 8 T cell receptor beta chains listed next were all sequenced from one sample in a study of cytomegalovirus exposure and HLA in healthy donors. PCR used 60 Vbeta primers and 13 Jbeta primers. Clones were read by immunoSEQ multiplex PCR, and TCRdb kept only the in-frame ones, dropping some. Here the sample spans 100,000 to 150,000 clones, 75% to 85% being singletons. The sample comprised PBMCs. Receptors were obtained from a woman in her 50s in good health and CMV-seropositive.

This chain links TRBV2 with TRBJ1-5, with D possibly matching TRBD1 (6 bases). The CDR3 consists of 13 residues. Germline V gives CDR1 SNHLY, CDR2 FYNNEI. V gave up 6 bases and J gave up 3 bases, with 9 bases separating them. This CDR3 reads CASRGDNNQPQHF. DNA of the CDR3: TGTGCCAGCAGAGGGGACAACAATCAGCCCCAGCATTTT.

The V and J genes are TRBV2 and TRBJ1-1, with 8 bases identical to TRBD1. Trimming took 10 bases from V and 4 from J; bases not matched to a gene: 5. Germline V lookup: CDR1 SNHLY, CDR2 FYNNEI. This CDR3 region has 12 residues. The CDR3 sequence is CATDRGVTEAFF. As DNA, the CDR3 is TGTGCCACCGACAGGGGAGTCACTGAAGCTTTCTTT.

The chain recombines TRBV6-5 with TRBJ2-7; the D is unclear. The V gene's germline CDR1 is MNHEY and CDR2 SVGAGI. CDR3 size: 14 residues. V lost 0 bases, J lost 0 bases, and 6 bases lay in between. The DNA of the CDR3 is TGTGCCAGCAGTTACTCGGGCAGCTCCTACGAGCAGTACTTC. Protein sequence: CASSYSGSSYEQYF.

The rearrangement joins TRBV11-2 to TRBJ2-7; TRBD2 might be the D (5 bases). Per germline, CDR1 SGHAT and CDR2 FQNNGV. V lost 5 bases, J lost 3 bases, and 20 bases lay in between. The CDR3 runs to 16 residues. The CDR3 loop is CASSPLGRSGDYEQYF. The DNA of the CDR3 is TGTGCCAGCAGCCCACTTGGGAGAAGCGGAGACTACGAGCAGTACTTC. The full variable domain, its missing parts supplied by reference TRBV11-2 and TRBJ2-7, is EAGVAQSPRYKIIEKRQSVAFWCNPISGHATLYWYQQILGQGPKLLIQFQNNGVVDDSQLPKDRFSAERLKGVDSTLKIQPAKLEDSAVYLCASSPLGRSGDYEQYFGPGTRLTVT.

The chain combines TRBV6-6 with TRBJ2-3, with D perhaps TRBD1 (6 bases). The CDR3 has 16 amino acids. Trimming shortened V by 0 bases and J by 5 bases, and 15 bases separated the two germline ends. In germline, CDR1 is MNHNY, CDR2 SVGAGI (reference sequence). The CDR3 DNA reads TGTGCCAGCAGTTACTCGGGGCAGGGGACGGAAGATACGCAGTATTTT. Translation gives CASSYSGQGTEDTQYF.

The V and J genes are TRBV7-2 and TRBJ1-2; D perhaps matches TRBD1 (6 bases). This CDR3 has 14 residues. CDR1 is SGHTA and CDR2 is FQGNSA in the germline V gene. Trimming removed 4 bases from V and 4 bases from J, with 13 bases in between. CDR3 residues: CASSSHRVTYGYTF. CDR3 coding DNA: TGTGCCAGCAGCTCCCACAGGGTGACCTATGGCTACACCTTC.

This clone has more than one count but fewer than ten. The V gene is TRBV11-2, the J gene TRBJ2-1, with TRBD2 matching over 9 bases. Germline values: CDR1 SGHAT, CDR2 FQNNGV. The J segment lost 7 bases and the V segment lost 3 bases, leaving 7 bases of the junction unmatched. The CDR3 is 15 amino acids. The CDR3 bases are TGTGCCAGCAGCTTGGGACTAGCACATAGGAATGAGCAGTTCTTC. Translated, it gives CASSLGLAHRNEQFF.

The chain combines TRBV11-2 with TRBJ2-5; TRBD1 aligns across 9 bases. CDR1 and CDR2 (germline): SGHAT, FQNNGV. The V gene end was trimmed by 8 bases and the J gene end by 5 bases; junction bases not matched to a gene: 15. The CDR3 covers 16 residues. DNA for the CDR3: TGTGCCAGCGTAAGGACAGGGGTGGGGGTCCTGGAGACCCAGTACTTC. Amino acid sequence: CASVRTGVGVLETQYF.